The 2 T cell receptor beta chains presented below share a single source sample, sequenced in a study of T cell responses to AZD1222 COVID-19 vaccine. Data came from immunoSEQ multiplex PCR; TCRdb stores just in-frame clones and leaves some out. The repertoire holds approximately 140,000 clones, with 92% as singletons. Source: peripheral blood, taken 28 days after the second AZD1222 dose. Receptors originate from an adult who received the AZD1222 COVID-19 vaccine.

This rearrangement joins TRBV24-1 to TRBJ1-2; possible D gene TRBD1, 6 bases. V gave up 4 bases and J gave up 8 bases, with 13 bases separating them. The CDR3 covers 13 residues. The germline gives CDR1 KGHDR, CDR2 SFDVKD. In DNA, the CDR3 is TGTGCCACCAGTGAGGCGGACAGAGGGGGCTACACCTTC. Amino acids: CATSEADRGGYTF.

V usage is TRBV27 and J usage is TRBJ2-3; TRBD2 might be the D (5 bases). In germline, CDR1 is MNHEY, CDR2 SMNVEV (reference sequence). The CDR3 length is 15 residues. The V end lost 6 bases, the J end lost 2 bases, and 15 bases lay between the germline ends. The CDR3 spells CASRDAQRYTDTQYF. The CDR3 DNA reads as TGTGCCAGCAGGGATGCCCAGCGGTACACAGATACGCAGTATTTT.